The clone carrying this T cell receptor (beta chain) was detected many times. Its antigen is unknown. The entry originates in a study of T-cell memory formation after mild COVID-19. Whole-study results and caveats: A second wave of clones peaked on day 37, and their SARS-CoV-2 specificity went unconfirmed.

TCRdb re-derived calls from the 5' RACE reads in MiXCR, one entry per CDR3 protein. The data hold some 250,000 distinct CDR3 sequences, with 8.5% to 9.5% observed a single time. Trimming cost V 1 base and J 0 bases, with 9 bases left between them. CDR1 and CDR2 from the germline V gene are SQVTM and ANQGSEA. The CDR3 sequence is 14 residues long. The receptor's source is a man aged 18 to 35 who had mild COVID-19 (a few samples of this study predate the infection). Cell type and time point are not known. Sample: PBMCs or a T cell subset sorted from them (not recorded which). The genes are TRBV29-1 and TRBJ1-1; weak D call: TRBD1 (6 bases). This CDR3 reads CSVEVGGMNTEAFF. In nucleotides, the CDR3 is TGCAGCGTTGAAGTCGGGGGCATGAACACTGAAGCTTTCTTT. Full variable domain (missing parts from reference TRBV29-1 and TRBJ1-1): SAVISQKPSRDICQRGTSLTIQCQVDSQVTMMFWYRQQPGQSLTLIATANQGSEATYESGFVIDKFPISRPNLTFSTLTVSNMSPEDSSIYLCSVEVGGMNTEAFFGQGTRLTVV.